The sequence of this T cell receptor beta chain was determined in a study of technical replicates of blood from a handful of donors. The table came from immunoSEQ multiplex PCR; TCRdb's copy has only in-frame clones and leaves some out. The profile shows about 74,000 clones, 85% to 95% of them singletons. Germline values: CDR1 MDHEN, CDR2 SYDVKM. The CDR3 is 12 residues long. With 4 bases clipped from V and 7 bases from J, the junction kept 1 base outside the gene matches. Sequencing was performed on T cells isolated from PBMCs. The chain is built from TRBV28 and TRBJ2-3, with 8 bases identical to TRBD1. The TCR sequence derives from a human donor in good health. CDR3 in DNA: TGTGCCAGCAGTTGGGACAGGTATACGCAGTATTTT. It yields the protein CASSWDRYTQYF.